This TCR beta chain stems from a study of blood T cell repertoires in COVID-19. In the original analysis: Amplified reference gene primers provided the basis for estimating nucleated cell counts. Data came from immunoSEQ multiplex PCR; TCRdb stores just in-frame clones and leaves some out. V, J and clone size reflect that table, while D and trimming were determined from the DNA. The data hold fewer than 250,000 clones, with around four fifths observed a single time. Patients of the Seattle cohort, enrolled during active infection, were followed longitudinally. Per the germline V gene, CDR1 is MDHEN and CDR2 is SYDVKM. The CDR3 runs to 15 residues. With V trimmed by 2 bases and J by 5 bases, 6 bases remained unmatched.

This clonotype originated in a man between 60 and 75 years old with COVID-19, enrolled during active disease. The chain employs TRBV28 and TRBJ2-5; TRBD1 matches at 9 bases. The sample comprised peripheral blood. The CDR3: CASSLATGGMETQYF. The CDR3 region has the DNA TGTGCCAGCAGTTTAGCGACAGGGGGGATGGAGACCCAGTACTTC.